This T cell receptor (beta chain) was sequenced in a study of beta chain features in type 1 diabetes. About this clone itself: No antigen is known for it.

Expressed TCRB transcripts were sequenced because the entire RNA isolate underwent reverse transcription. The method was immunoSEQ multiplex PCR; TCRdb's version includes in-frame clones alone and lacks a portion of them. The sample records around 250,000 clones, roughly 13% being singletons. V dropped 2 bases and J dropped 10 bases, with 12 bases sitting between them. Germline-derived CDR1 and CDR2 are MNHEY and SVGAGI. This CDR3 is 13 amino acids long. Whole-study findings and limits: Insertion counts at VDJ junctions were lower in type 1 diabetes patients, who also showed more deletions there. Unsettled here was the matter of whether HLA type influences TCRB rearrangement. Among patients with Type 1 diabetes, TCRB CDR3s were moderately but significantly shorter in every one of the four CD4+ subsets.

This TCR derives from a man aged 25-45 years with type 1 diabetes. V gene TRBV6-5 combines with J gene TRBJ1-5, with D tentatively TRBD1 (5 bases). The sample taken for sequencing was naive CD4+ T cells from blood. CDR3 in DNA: TGTGCCAGCAGTTACCAGGGTGAGACACCCCAGCATTTT. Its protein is CASSYQGETPQHF.